Presented here are 6 T cell receptor beta chains from one specimen sequenced in a study of blood T cell repertoires in COVID-19. Profiling relied on immunoSEQ multiplex PCR, and the TCRdb table lists in-frame clones only, not all of them. This sample has 90,000 to 130,000 clones, with 75% to 85% found just once. The specimen was peripheral blood. Receptor source: a man aged 70 or older with acute or convalescent COVID-19.

The chain combines TRBV19 with TRBJ2-1; TRBD1 might be the D (5 bases). This CDR3 is 16 amino acids long. V lost 5 bases and J lost 0, with 14 bases in between. Looked up from germline, CDR1 is LNHDA and CDR2 is SQIVND (reference sequence). The DNA for the CDR3 is TGTGCCAGTAGTCCAGGGATGGATAGCTCCTACAATGAGCAGTTCTTC. Protein sequence: CASSPGMDSSYNEQFF.

This chain links TRBV18 with TRBJ1-4, with 7 positions matching TRBD1. The V and J ends lost 6 bases and 7 bases, in that order; junction bases with no gene match: 8. From germline, CDR1 is KGHSH and CDR2 LQKENI. This CDR3 is built from 14 residues. Here the CDR3 reads CASSLDRALEKLFF. The CDR3 DNA is TGTGCCAGCTCGCTAGACAGGGCCCTTGAAAAACTGTTTTTT. The whole variable domain, remainder taken from reference TRBV18 and TRBJ1-4, is NAGVMQNPRHLVRRRGQEARLRCSPMKGHSHVYWYRQLPEEGLKFMVYLQKENIIDESGMPKERFSAEFPKEGPSILRIQQVVRGDSAAYFCASSLDRALEKLFFGSGTQLSVL.

CDR3 residues: CATEGQAGTIYF. The CDR3 DNA reads TGTGCCACAGAAGGACAAGCGGGAACCATATATTTT. The chain has TRBV24-1 and TRBJ1-3; tentative D call: TRBD1 (5 bases). Germline-derived CDR1 and CDR2 are KGHDR and SFDVKD. This CDR3 is 12 amino acids long. V was clipped by 10 bases and J by 10 bases, with 16 bases between them.

The chain employs TRBV10-3 and TRBJ2-5; TRBD1 aligns across 7 bases. V dropped 6 bases and J dropped 2; count of bases not matched to a gene: 0. The CDR3 has 12 amino acids. The germline V gene encodes CDR1 ENHRY and CDR2 SYGVKD. The CDR3 bases are TGTGCCATCAGGGGACAGCAAGAGACCCAGTACTTC. It translates to CAIRGQQETQYF.

The J gene is TRBJ1-5, the V gene TRBV9; D gene uncertain. This CDR3 contains 14 residues. Germline CDR1 SGDLS, CDR2 YYNGEE. V lost 1 base to trimming and J lost 1 base, with 6 bases between them. The CDR3 nucleotides read TGTGCCAGCAGCGTAAGCGGGAGCAATCAGCCCCAGCATTTT. As protein: CASSVSGSNQPQHF.

This sequence joins TRBV9 and TRBJ1-4; 10 bases align to TRBD1. Germline V gene sequence: CDR1 SGDLS, CDR2 YYNGEE. Trimming cost V 4 bases and J 6 bases; bases outside gene matches: 6. The CDR3 sequence is 15 residues long. The CDR3 DNA follows: TGTGCCAGCAGCCCTTCGACAGGGGGCTATGAAAAACTGTTTTTT. Its translation is CASSPSTGGYEKLFF.